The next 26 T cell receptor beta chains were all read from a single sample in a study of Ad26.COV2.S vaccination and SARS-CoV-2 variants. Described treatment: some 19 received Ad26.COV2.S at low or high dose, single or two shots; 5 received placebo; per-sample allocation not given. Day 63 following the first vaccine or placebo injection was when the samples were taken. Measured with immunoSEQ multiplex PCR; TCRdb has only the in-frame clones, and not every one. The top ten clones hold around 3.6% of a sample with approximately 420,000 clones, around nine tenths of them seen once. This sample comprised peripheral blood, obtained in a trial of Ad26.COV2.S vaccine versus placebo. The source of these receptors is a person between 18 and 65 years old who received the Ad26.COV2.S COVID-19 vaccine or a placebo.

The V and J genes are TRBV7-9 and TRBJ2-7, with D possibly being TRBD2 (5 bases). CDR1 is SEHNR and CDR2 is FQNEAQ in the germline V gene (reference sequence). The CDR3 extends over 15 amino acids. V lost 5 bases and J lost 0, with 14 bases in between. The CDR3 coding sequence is TGTGCCAGCAGCCCGGGGAAAGGGCTCTCCTACGAGCAGTACTTC. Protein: CASSPGKGLSYEQYF.

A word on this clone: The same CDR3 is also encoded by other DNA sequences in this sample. The CDR3 loop is CASSQVAGDTGELFF. For the CDR3, the DNA is TGTGCCAGCAGCCAAGTGGCAGGAGACACCGGGGAGCTGTTTTTT. The V gene is TRBV3-1 (or the pseudogene TRBV3-2), the J gene TRBJ2-2; D not resolved. With 1 base removed from V and 3 bases from J, the gap between germline ends came to 9 bases. CDR1 is LGHDT, CDR2 YNNKEL, per germline (reference sequence). The CDR3 is 15 amino acids.

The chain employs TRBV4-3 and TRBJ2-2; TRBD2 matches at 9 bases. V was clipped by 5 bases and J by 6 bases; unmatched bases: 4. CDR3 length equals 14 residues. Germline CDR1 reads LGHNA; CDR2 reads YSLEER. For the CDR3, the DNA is TGCGCCAGCAGCGCGGGACTAGCTTCCGGGGAGCTGTTTTTT. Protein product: CASSAGLASGELFF.

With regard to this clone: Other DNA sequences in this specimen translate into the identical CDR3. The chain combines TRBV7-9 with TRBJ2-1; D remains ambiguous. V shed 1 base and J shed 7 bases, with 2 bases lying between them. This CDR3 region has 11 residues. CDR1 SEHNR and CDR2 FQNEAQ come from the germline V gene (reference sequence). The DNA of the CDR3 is TGTGCCAGCAGCTTAGGGAATGAGCAGTTCTTC. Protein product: CASSLGNEQFF.

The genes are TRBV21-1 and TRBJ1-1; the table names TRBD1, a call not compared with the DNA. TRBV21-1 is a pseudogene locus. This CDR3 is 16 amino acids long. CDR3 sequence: CASCSPAGTGVTEAFF. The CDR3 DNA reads TGTGCCAGCTGCTCTCCCGCAGGGACAGGGGTTACTGAAGCTTTCTTT.

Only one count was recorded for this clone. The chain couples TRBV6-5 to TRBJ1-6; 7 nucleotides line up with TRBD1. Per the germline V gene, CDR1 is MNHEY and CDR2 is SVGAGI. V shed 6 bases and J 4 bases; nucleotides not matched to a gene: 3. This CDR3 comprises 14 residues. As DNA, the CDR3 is TGTGCCAGCAGGATGGGACAGTATAATTCACCCCTCCACTTT. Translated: CASRMGQYNSPLHF.

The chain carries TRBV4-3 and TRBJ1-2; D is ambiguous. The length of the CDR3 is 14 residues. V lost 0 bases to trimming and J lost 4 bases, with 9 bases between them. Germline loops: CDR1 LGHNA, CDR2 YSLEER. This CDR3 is CASSQEGLPYGYTF. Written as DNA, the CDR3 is TGCGCCAGCAGCCAAGAAGGCCTACCCTATGGCTACACCTTC.

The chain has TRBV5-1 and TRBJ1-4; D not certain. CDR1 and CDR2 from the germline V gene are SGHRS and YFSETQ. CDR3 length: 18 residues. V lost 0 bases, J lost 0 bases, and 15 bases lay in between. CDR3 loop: CASSLVVVGIATNEKLFF. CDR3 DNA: TGCGCCAGCAGCTTGGTAGTGGTTGGCATTGCAACTAATGAAAAACTGTTTTTT.

CDR3 sequence: CSASRPTEAFF. The CDR3 DNA reads as TGCAGTGCCTCAAGGCCCACTGAAGCTTTCTTT. The chain has TRBV20-1 and TRBJ1-1; D is unresolved. The CDR3 extends over 11 amino acids. Germline values: CDR1 DFQATT, CDR2 SNEGSKA (reference sequence). Trimming cost V 6 bases and J 4 bases, with 9 bases left between them.

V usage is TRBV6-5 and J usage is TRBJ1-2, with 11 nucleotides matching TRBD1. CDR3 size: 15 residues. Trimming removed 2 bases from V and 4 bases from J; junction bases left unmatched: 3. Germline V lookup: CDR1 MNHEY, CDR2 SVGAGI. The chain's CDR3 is CASSYPGQGAYGYTF. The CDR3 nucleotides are TGTGCCAGCAGTTACCCCGGACAGGGGGCCTATGGCTACACCTTC.

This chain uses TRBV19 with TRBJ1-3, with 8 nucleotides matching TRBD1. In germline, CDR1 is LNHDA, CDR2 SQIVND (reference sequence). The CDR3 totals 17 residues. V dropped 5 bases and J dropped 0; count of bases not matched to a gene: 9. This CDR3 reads CASSALTGASSGNTIYF. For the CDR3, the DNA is TGTGCCAGTAGTGCCTTGACAGGGGCCAGCTCTGGAAACACCATATATTTT.

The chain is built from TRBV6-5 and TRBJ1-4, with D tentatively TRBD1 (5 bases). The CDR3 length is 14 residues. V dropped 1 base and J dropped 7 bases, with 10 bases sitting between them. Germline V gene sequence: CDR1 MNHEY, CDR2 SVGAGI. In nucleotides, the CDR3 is TGTGCCAGCAGTTACTGGCAGGGAAGTGAAAAACTGTTTTTT. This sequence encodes CASSYWQGSEKLFF.

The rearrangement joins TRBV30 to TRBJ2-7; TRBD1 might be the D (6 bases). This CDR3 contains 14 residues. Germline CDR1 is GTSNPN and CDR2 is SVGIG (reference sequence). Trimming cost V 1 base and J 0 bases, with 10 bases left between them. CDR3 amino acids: CAWSGGQYSYEQYF. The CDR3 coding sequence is TGTGCCTGGAGTGGAGGACAGTACTCCTACGAGCAGTACTTC. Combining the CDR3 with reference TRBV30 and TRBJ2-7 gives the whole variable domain SQTIHQWPATLVQPVGSPLSLECTVEGTSNPNLYWYRQAAGRGLQLLFYSVGIGQISSEVPQNLSASRPQDRQFILSSKKLLLSDSGFYLCAWSGGQYSYEQYFGPGTRLTVT.

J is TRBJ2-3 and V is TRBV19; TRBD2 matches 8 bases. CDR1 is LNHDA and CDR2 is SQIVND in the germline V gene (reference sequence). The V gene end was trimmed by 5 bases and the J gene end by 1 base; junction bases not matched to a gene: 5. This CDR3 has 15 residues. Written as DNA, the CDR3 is TGTGCCAGTAGTCGTGCAGCGGGGGGCACAGATACGCAGTATTTT. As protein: CASSRAAGGTDTQYF.

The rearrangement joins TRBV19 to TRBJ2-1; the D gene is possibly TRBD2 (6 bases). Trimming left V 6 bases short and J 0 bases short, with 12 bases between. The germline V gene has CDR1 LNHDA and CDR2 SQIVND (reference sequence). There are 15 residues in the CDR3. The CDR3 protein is CASSPGGSSYNEQFF. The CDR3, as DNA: TGTGCCAGTAGCCCTGGGGGGAGCTCCTACAATGAGCAGTTCTTC.

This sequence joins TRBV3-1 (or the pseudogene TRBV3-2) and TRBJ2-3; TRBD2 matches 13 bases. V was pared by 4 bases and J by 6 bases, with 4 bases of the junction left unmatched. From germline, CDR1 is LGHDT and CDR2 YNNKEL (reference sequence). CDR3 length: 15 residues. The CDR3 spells CASSLLAGGSDTQYF. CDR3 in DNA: TGTGCCAGCAGCCTACTAGCGGGGGGGTCGGATACGCAGTATTTT.

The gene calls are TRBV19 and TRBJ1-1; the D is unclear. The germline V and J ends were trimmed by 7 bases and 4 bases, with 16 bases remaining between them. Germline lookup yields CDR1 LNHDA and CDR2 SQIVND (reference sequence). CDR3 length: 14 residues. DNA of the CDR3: TGTGCCAGTACTTTTGTGGGGATGGGCACTGAAGCTTTCTTT. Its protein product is CASTFVGMGTEAFF.

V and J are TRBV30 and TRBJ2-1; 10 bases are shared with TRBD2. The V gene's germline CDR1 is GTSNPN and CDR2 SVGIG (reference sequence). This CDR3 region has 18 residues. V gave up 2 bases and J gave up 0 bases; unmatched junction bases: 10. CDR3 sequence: CAWSLAGGSFSSYNEQFF. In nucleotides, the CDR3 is TGTGCCTGGAGTTTAGCGGGGGGCTCCTTCAGCTCCTACAATGAGCAGTTCTTC.

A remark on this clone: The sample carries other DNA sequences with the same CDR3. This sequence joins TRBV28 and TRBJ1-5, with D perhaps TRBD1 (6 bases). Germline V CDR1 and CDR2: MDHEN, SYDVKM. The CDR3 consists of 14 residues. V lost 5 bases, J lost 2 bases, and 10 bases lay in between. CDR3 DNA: TGTGCCAGCAGTCTACGACAGGGCAATCAGCCCCAGCATTTT. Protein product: CASSLRQGNQPQHF.

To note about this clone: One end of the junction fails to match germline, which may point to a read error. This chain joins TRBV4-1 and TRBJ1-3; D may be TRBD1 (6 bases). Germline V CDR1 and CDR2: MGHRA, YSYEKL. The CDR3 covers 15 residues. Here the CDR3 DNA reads TGCGCCAGCAGCAAAGAACAGGGTGCGGGAAACACCATATATTTT. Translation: CASSKEQGAGNTIYF.

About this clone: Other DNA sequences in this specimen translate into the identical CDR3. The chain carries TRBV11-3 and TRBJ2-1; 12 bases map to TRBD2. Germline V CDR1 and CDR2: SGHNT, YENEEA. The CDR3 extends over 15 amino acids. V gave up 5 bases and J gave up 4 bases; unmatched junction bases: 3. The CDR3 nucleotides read TGTGCCAGCAGCCGTGGACTAGCGGGGTACAATGAGCAGTTCTTC. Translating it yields CASSRGLAGYNEQFF.

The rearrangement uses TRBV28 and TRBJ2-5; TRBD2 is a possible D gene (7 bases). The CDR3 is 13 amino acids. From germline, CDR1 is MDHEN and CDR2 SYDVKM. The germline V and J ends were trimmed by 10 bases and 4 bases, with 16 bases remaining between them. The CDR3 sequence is CAIAGASRETQYF. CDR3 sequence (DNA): TGTGCCATCGCGGGGGCTAGCCGAGAGACCCAGTACTTC.

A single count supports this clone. The CDR3 sequence is CASRLGGANTGELFF. The CDR3 region has the DNA TGTGCCAGCAGGTTAGGGGGGGCGAACACCGGGGAGCTGTTTTTT. The chain couples TRBV6-5 to TRBJ2-2, with D possibly being TRBD2 (7 bases). The CDR3 consists of 15 residues. Germline assignment: CDR1 MNHEY and CDR2 SVGAGI. The V gene lost 6 bases and the J gene lost 0 bases, with 11 bases spanning the gap.

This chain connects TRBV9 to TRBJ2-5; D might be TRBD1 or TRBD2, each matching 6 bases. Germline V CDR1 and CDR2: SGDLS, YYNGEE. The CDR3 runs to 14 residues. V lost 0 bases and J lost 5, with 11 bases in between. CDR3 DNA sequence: TGTGCCAGCAGCGTAGATCAGGGGAGGGAGACCCAGTACTTC. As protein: CASSVDQGRETQYF.

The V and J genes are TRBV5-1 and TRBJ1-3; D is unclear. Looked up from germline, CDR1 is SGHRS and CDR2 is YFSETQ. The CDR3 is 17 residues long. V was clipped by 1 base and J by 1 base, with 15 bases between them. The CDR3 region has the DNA TGCGCCAGCAGCTTGAGGTGGAACGGCACGTCTGGAAACACCATATATTTT. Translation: CASSLRWNGTSGNTIYF.

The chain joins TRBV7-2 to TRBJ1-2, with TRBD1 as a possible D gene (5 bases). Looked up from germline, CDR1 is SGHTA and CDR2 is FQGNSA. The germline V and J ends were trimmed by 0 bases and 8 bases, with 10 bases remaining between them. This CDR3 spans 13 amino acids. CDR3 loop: CASSLAGELGYTF. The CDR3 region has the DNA TGTGCCAGCAGCTTAGCGGGGGAGTTGGGCTACACCTTC.